Listed below are T cell receptor beta chains from one sample, sequenced in a study of T cells in Graves' hyperthyroidism and ophthalmopathy. MiXCR, run by TCRdb on the multiplex PCR reads, gives a single entry per CDR3 protein. The sample holds 530,000 or so distinct CDR3 sequences, around 42% seen once. Material: peripheral blood or thyroid tissue (not recorded which). All receptors derive from a woman aged 18 to 35 with Graves' hyperthyroidism. The CDR3 runs from the conserved cysteine through the conserved F or W. The D gene is left open where the match is weak. Expanded clones get a size class; other rows say once, few or many, or leave the size out.

abundance | j_gene | v_gene | d_gene | CDR3aa | CDR3nt
- | TRBJ1-1 | TRBV9 | - | CASSPELGGLNTEAFF | TGTGCCAGCAGCCCTGAGTTGGGGGGTTTGAACACTGAAGCTTTCTTT
many | TRBJ2-7 | TRBV24-1 | TRBD1 | CATSDSRTGSYEQYF | TGTGCCACCAGTGATTCTAGGACAGGCTCCTACGAGCAGTACTTC
- | TRBJ1-6 | TRBV11-2 | TRBD1 | CASSLTGVNSPLHF | TGTGCCAGCAGCTTGACAGGGGTCAATTCACCCCTCCACTTT
once | TRBJ2-5 | TRBV29-1 | TRBD1 | CSVARTGDGETQYF | TGCAGCGTGGCCCGGACAGGGGATGGGGAGACCCAGTACTTC
many | TRBJ2-7 | TRBV2 | TRBD1 | CASLPGTGYEQYF | TGTGCCAGCCTACCCGGGACAGGGTACGAGCAGTACTTC
few | TRBJ2-5 | TRBV5-4 | - | CASSGDAVKGETQYF | TGTGCCAGCAGCGGCGACGCGGTAAAGGGAGAGACCCAGTACTTC
many | TRBJ1-2 | TRBV12-3/TRBV12-4 | - | CASRAYYGYTF | TGTGCCAGCAGGGCCTACTATGGCTACACCTTC
- | TRBJ1-3 | TRBV12-5 | - | CASGSIYRVKGNTIYF | TGTGCTAGTGGTTCGATCTACAGGGTTAAGGGAAACACCATATATTTT
many | TRBJ2-7 | TRBV24-1 | - | CATSDLKGLKKFF | TGTGCCACCAGTGATTTGAAAGGACTGAAAAAGTTCTTC
- | TRBJ2-7 | TRBV6-1 | - | CASKRERLLEQYF | TGTGCCAGCAAACGGGAGAGGCTGCTCGAGCAGTACTTC
- | TRBJ2-2 | TRBV16 | TRBD2 | CASSQTTRGLAGMRTGELFF | TGTGCCAGCAGCCAAACGACGAGGGGGCTAGCGGGAATGCGTACCGGGGAGCTGTTTTTT
- | TRBJ2-7 | TRBV29-1 | - | CSYTNSYEQYF | TGCAGCTATACTAACTCCTACGAGCAGTACTTC
many | TRBJ1-5 | TRBV20-1 | - | CSARVEGGYNQPQHF | TGCAGTGCTAGAGTTGAGGGAGGGTACAATCAGCCCCAGCATTTT
many | TRBJ1-5 | TRBV19 | - | CASSIQPNQPQHF | TGTGCCAGTAGTATCCAGCCTAATCAGCCCCAGCATTTT
- | TRBJ1-5 | TRBV5-4 | - | CASSLEGDGQPQHF | TGTGCCAGCAGCTTGGAGGGGGACGGTCAGCCCCAGCATTTT
many | TRBJ1-1 | TRBV2 | - | CASGGQGYTEAFF | TGTGCCAGCGGTGGGCAGGGCTACACTGAAGCTTTCTTT
- | TRBJ1-2 | TRBV29-1 | - | CSLLQGSGYTF | TGCAGCTTACTACAGGGAAGTGGCTACACCTTC
once | TRBJ2-7 | TRBV12-3/TRBV12-4 | TRBD1 | CASSGGQGDEQYF | TGTGCCAGCAGTGGGGGACAGGGTGACGAGCAGTACTTC
- | TRBJ1-5 | TRBV29-1 | TRBD1 | CSSSIRDSDQPQHF | TGCAGCAGTTCTATCAGGGACAGTGATCAGCCCCAGCATTTT
many | TRBJ1-6 | TRBV4-1 | - | CASSQGEWAYNSPLHF | TGCGCCAGCAGCCAAGGGGAGTGGGCCTATAATTCACCCCTCCACTTT
many | TRBJ1-2 | TRBV24-1 | - | CATSARTLNYGYTF | TGTGCCACCAGTGCCAGGACGCTTAACTATGGCTACACCTTC
- | TRBJ1-1 | TRBV9 | - | CASSARTLNTEAFF | TGTGCCAGCAGCGCGCGGACCTTGAACACTGAAGCTTTCTTT
- | TRBJ2-7 | TRBV11-2 | - | CASSYVGDEYF | TGTGCCAGCAGCTACGTCGGGGACGAGTACTTC
few | TRBJ2-2 | TRBV5-8 | - | CASSLYFRPGANTGELFF | TGTGCCAGCAGCTTGTATTTCAGACCCGGAGCGAACACCGGGGAGCTGTTTTTT
- | TRBJ2-7 | TRBV9 | TRBD2 | CASSTRLAGPNEQYF | TGTGCCAGCAGCACCCGACTAGCGGGCCCCAATGAGCAGTACTTC
many | TRBJ1-1 | TRBV30 | TRBD1 | CAWTDRGQMKGTEAFF | TGTGCCTGGACCGACAGGGGGCAAATGAAGGGCACTGAAGCTTTCTTT
- | TRBJ1-4 | TRBV20-1 | - | CSAEKLFF | TGCAGTGCCGAAAAACTGTTTTTT
- | TRBJ2-7 | TRBV29-1 | - | CSSLAHSSYEQYF | TGCAGCAGTTTGGCCCATAGCTCCTACGAGCAGTACTTC
- | TRBJ1-6 | TRBV10-3 | - | CAISPGTSGSPLHF | TGTGCCATCAGCCCCGGGACTAGCGGTTCACCCCTCCACTTT
many | TRBJ2-7 | TRBV20-1 | TRBD2 | CSALAGVNEQYF | TGCAGTGCGCTAGCGGGAGTTAACGAGCAGTACTTC
many | TRBJ2-2 | TRBV10-3 | - | CAISESWPPNTGELFF | TGTGCCATCAGTGAGTCGTGGCCGCCAAACACCGGGGAGCTGTTTTTT
many | TRBJ2-7 | TRBV4-1 | - | CASSQTIRGTSSYEQYF | TGCGCCAGCAGCCAAACCATAAGAGGGACATCCTCCTACGAGCAGTACTTC
- | TRBJ2-7 | TRBV7-9 | - | CASRNQGLDEQYF | TGTGCCAGCAGGAACCAGGGTCTAGACGAGCAGTACTTC
- | TRBJ2-3 | TRBV2 | - | CASRLRLTRRDTQYF | TGTGCCAGCAGACTGAGACTTACACGAAGAGATACGCAGTATTTT